This record concerns one T cell receptor (beta chain) sequence. Only in-frame clones appear in the TCRdb table, and some are missing; sequencing was by immunoSEQ multiplex PCR. The data show around 120,000 clones, with 88% seen just once and over 8.5% held by the top ten. This CDR3 region has 20 residues. J lost 0 bases, V lost 3 bases, and 14 bases had no gene match. Per the germline V gene, CDR1 is MNHEY and CDR2 is SMNVEV (reference sequence). The sample originates from a study of T cell responses to AZD1222 COVID-19 vaccine. The sample consisted of peripheral blood, taken on day 0 of AZD1222 vaccination. V gene TRBV27 combines with J gene TRBJ2-6; 7 bases are a match to TRBD2. The sequence derives from an adult in good health. The CDR3 loop is CASSFRPRDGRPSGANVLTF. Written as DNA, the CDR3 is TGTGCCAGCAGTTTTCGCCCCCGGGACGGGAGGCCCTCTGGGGCCAACGTCCTGACTTTC.